This T cell receptor beta chain is from a study of CD8 T cells in Susac syndrome. Trimming removed 7 bases from V and 4 bases from J, with 16 bases in between. This CDR3 contains 14 residues. The germline V gene has CDR1 MNHEY and CDR2 SMNVEV (reference sequence). This clonotype turned up a few times. Reverse transcription of roughly 0.5 to 1 ug RNA used random hexamers. A multiplex approach, immunoSEQ multiplex PCR, amplified TCR beta CDR3 across 54 Vbeta and 13 Jbeta. TCRdb called the immunoSEQ multiplex PCR reads again in MiXCR, with one record for every CDR3 protein. This table has around 62,000 distinct CDR3 sequences, roughly 92% appearing once.

The sequence was obtained from a human donor in good health. The sequencing sample was made of CD8+ T cells from PBMCs. The chain combines TRBV27 with TRBJ1-1, with D perhaps matching TRBD1 (5 bases). In DNA, the CDR3 is TGTGCCAGCAAAGGTTGGGACGGCGCCACTGAAGCTTTCTTT. The encoded protein is CASKGWDGATEAFF.